This entry lists 21 T cell receptor beta chains sequenced from one sample in a study of beta chain features in type 1 diabetes. The entirety of the isolated RNA underwent reverse transcription, so expressed TCRB transcripts were sequenced. TCRdb keeps only in-frame clones here, not all; method: immunoSEQ multiplex PCR. The sample lists 350,000 or so clones; 15% to 20% were seen once. Sequencing input: naive CD4+ T cells from blood. These receptors were taken from a woman younger than 30 in good health.

The chain employs TRBV11-1 and TRBJ2-1; D perhaps matches TRBD1 (6 bases). The CDR3 is 17 amino acids. V shed 4 bases and J shed 0 bases, with 16 bases lying between them. Germline V gives CDR1 SGHAT, CDR2 FQDESV (reference sequence). DNA of the CDR3: TGTGCCAGCAGCTCTGGGGCAGGGGAGACCTCCTACAATGAGCAGTTCTTC. Protein: CASSSGAGETSYNEQFF.

This clone came up a few times. The chain links TRBV11-1 to TRBJ2-4; 10 bases align to TRBD2. In germline, CDR1 is SGHAT, CDR2 FQDESV (reference sequence). This CDR3 has 16 amino acids. Trimming took 1 base from V and 8 from J; bases not matched to a gene: 8. CDR3 sequence: CASSLGLAGGGDIQYF. As DNA, the CDR3 is TGTGCCAGCAGCTTAGGACTAGCGGGCGGAGGAGACATTCAGTACTTC.

The rearrangement uses TRBV5-1 and TRBJ2-1; D is unresolved. This CDR3 has 11 residues. Germline V gene data show CDR1 as SGHRS and CDR2 as YFSETQ. The V gene lost 2 bases and the J gene lost 9 bases, with 6 bases spanning the gap. The chain's CDR3 is CASSFSSEQFF. The CDR3 DNA reads as TGCGCCAGCAGCTTTAGTTCTGAGCAGTTCTTC.

This clone was seen more than once but under ten times. The V gene is TRBV29-1, the J gene TRBJ2-7, with 8 bases matching TRBD2. The germline V gene has CDR1 SQVTM and CDR2 ANQGSEA. The CDR3 length is 15 residues. Trimming took 6 bases from V and 0 from J; bases not matched to a gene: 10. CDR3 sequence reads: CSVTPGTSTSYEQYF. DNA for the CDR3: TGCAGCGTAACTCCCGGGACTAGTACCTCCTACGAGCAGTACTTC.

This chain joins TRBV5-4 and TRBJ2-7; 13 nucleotides agree with TRBD2. The CDR3 has 14 amino acids. J gave up 5 bases and V 3 bases, and 2 bases lay outside the gene matches. Looked up from germline, CDR1 is SGHNT and CDR2 is YYREEE (reference sequence). In DNA, the CDR3 is TGTGCCAGCAGCTCCGGGACTAGCGGGAACGAGCAGTACTTC. Protein product: CASSSGTSGNEQYF.

Only a few counts were recorded for this clone. This sequence joins TRBV4-3 and TRBJ1-4; possible D gene TRBD1, 5 bases. CDR3 length: 15 residues. Deletions cut 0 bases from V and 8 bases from J, with 13 bases between. Germline values: CDR1 LGHNA, CDR2 YSLEER. CDR3 amino acids: CASSQERGSVEKLFF. CDR3 coding DNA: TGCGCCAGCAGCCAAGAAAGGGGTTCTGTGGAAAAACTGTTTTTT.

This clone was counted a few times. This chain joins TRBV9 and TRBJ2-7, with D tentatively TRBD2 (6 bases). The CDR3 consists of 14 residues. V was shortened by 3 bases and J by 4 bases, with 14 bases between the two germline ends. The germline gives CDR1 SGDLS, CDR2 YYNGEE. This CDR3 reads CASSARTKTYEQYF. CDR3 in DNA: TGTGCCAGCAGCGCGAGGACTAAGACGTACGAGCAGTACTTC. Full variable domain (rest looked up from reference TRBV9 and TRBJ2-7): DSGVTQTPKHLITATGQRVTLRCSPRSGDLSVYWYQQSLDQGLQFLIQYYNGEERAKGNILERFSAQQFPDLHSELNLSSLELGDSALYFCASSARTKTYEQYFGPGTRLTVT.

A note on this clone: Germline and junction disagree at one end, which may indicate a read error. The chain employs TRBV20-1 and TRBJ1-1; a possible D gene is TRBD1 (6 bases). The germline gives CDR1 DFQATT, CDR2 SNEGSKA (reference sequence). The CDR3 totals 11 residues. This chain's CDR3 is CTHRENTEAFF. The CDR3 nucleotides read TGTACGCACAGGGAGAACACTGAAGCTTTCTTT.

The chain is built from TRBV6-1 and TRBJ2-7; D is ambiguous. V gave up 8 bases and J gave up 2 bases, with 7 bases separating them. The CDR3 contains 11 residues. Germline-derived CDR1 and CDR2 are MNHNS and SASEGT. CDR3 sequence reads: CASSSPYEQYF. The CDR3 DNA follows: TGTGCCAGCTCGTCCCCCTACGAGCAGTACTTC.

This clone has a handful of counts. This chain joins TRBV5-6 and TRBJ1-6; TRBD1 agrees at 8 bases. J gave up 6 bases and V 4 bases, and 3 bases lay outside the gene matches. CDR3 length equals 14 residues. Germline V gene lookup returns CDR1 SGHDT and CDR2 YYEEEE. This CDR3 reads CASSRGQGNSPLHF. The CDR3 nucleotides are TGTGCCAGCAGCCGTGGACAGGGTAATTCACCCCTCCACTTT.

The J gene is TRBJ2-7, the V gene TRBV11-1; 7 positions agree with TRBD1. V dropped 6 bases and J dropped 6; count of bases not matched to a gene: 14. The CDR3 covers 15 residues. Germline V CDR1 and CDR2: SGHAT, FQDESV (reference sequence). As DNA, the CDR3 is TGTGCCAGCAGTTCCTCCGCGACAGGGAACCTCGAGCAGTACTTC. Translating it yields CASSSSATGNLEQYF.

V gene TRBV7-9 combines with J gene TRBJ1-2; no reliable D call. Germline values: CDR1 SEHNR, CDR2 FQNEAQ (reference sequence). CDR3 length equals 16 residues. Trimming shortened V by 1 base and J by 6 bases, and 18 bases separated the two germline ends. As DNA, the CDR3 is TGTGCCAGCAGCTTAGGGAGGGAGACTTTTAGCCATGGCTACACCTTC. It specifies CASSLGRETFSHGYTF.

This clone has more than one count but fewer than ten. The chain combines TRBV30 with TRBJ1-3, with D uncertain. This CDR3 spans 13 amino acids. CDR1 is GTSNPN, CDR2 SVGIG, per germline (reference sequence). Trimming left V 0 bases short and J 4 bases short, with 7 bases between. The CDR3 spells CAWSVLTGNTIYF. DNA of the CDR3: TGTGCCTGGAGTGTACTAACGGGAAACACCATATATTTT.

The chain joins TRBV5-1 to TRBJ2-5, with 10 bases identical to TRBD1. After removal of 3 bases from V and 1 base from J, the junction contained 6 bases not matched to a gene. Germline CDR1 is SGHRS and CDR2 is YFSETQ. The CDR3 extends over 16 amino acids. This CDR3 is CASSSGTGAFQETQYF. CDR3 in DNA: TGCGCCAGCAGCTCAGGGACAGGGGCCTTCCAAGAGACCCAGTACTTC.

V and J are TRBV11-1 and TRBJ2-5; TRBD2 aligns across 8 bases. Germline loops: CDR1 SGHAT, CDR2 FQDESV (reference sequence). Trimming took 2 bases from V and 5 from J; bases not matched to a gene: 7. The CDR3 runs to 15 residues. Written as DNA, the CDR3 is TGTGCCAGCAGCTTACAGCGGGGGAGTGGCGAGACCCAGTACTTC. It translates to CASSLQRGSGETQYF.

Regarding this clone: Within the sample, other DNA sequences also encode this same CDR3. This chain uses TRBV7-2 with TRBJ2-5, with D possibly TRBD2 on 6 matching bases. The germline V and J ends were trimmed by 5 bases and 2 bases, with 9 bases remaining between them. The CDR3 consists of 13 residues. Germline CDR1 SGHTA, CDR2 FQGNSA. This CDR3 is CASSRGLQETQYF. The CDR3 DNA follows: TGTGCCAGCAGCCGAGGACTACAAGAGACCCAGTACTTC.

A few counts support this clone. The rearrangement links TRBV30 to TRBJ1-2; 11 bases align to TRBD1. With 1 base clipped from V and 4 bases from J, the junction kept 8 bases outside the gene matches. There are 16 residues in the CDR3. Germline V gene data show CDR1 as GTSNPN and CDR2 as SVGIG (reference sequence). The CDR3 region has the DNA TGTGCCTGGAGTGGGACAGGGGGCGCGGGGAGCTATGGCTACACCTTC. It is translated as CAWSGTGGAGSYGYTF.

The chain uses TRBV9 and TRBJ2-2, with D perhaps matching TRBD1 (6 bases). The germline gives CDR1 SGDLS, CDR2 YYNGEE. The CDR3 totals 16 residues. Trimming removed 4 bases at V and 0 bases at J, with 13 bases between. The CDR3, as DNA: TGTGCCAGCAGCCCCACCTGGACAGCGAACACCGGGGAGCTGTTTTTT. It encodes CASSPTWTANTGELFF.

DNA for the CDR3: TGCGCCAGCAGTCATAATCGGCTAGCGGGAGAAGTAGGCACAGATACGCAGTATTTT. Protein product: CASSHNRLAGEVGTDTQYF. The V and J genes are TRBV23-1 and TRBJ2-3; 10 bases are a match to TRBD2. TRBV23-1 is given ORF status, its function remaining uncertain. There are 19 residues in the CDR3. J gave up 1 base and V 3 bases, and 13 bases lay outside the gene matches.

This clone was seen a handful of times. The CDR3 region has the DNA TGTGCCAGCAGCGCGGGGGTGAACTATGGCTACACCTTC. Residues: CASSAGVNYGYTF. The J gene is TRBJ1-2, the V gene TRBV7-2; D might be TRBD1 (5 bases). Trimming stripped 5 bases from V and 2 bases from J, with 9 bases between. CDR1 and CDR2 from the germline V gene are SGHTA and FQGNSA. The CDR3 extends over 13 amino acids.

The gene calls are TRBV7-2 and TRBJ2-5; no clear D. From germline, CDR1 is SGHTA and CDR2 FQGNSA. Between the trimmed V and J ends, which lost 5 bases and 3 bases, there was a span of 4 bases. The CDR3 is 11 residues long. The CDR3 sequence is CASSPKETQYF. CDR3 DNA: TGTGCCAGCAGCCCCAAAGAGACCCAGTACTTC.